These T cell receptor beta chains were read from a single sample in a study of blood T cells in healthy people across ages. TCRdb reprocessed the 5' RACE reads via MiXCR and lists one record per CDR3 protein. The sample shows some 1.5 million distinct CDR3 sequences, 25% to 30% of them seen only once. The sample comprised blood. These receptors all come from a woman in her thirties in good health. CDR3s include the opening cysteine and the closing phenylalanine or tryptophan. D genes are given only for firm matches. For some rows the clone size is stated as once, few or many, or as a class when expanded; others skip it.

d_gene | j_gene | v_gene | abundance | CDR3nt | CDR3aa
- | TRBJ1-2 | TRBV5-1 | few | TGCGCCAGCAGTTGGGGACAAACTTCAGCTAACTATGGCTACACCTTC | CASSWGQTSANYGYTF
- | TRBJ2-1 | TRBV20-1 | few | TGCAGTGCGAGACGGTCAGAGTACAATGAGCAGTTCTTC | CSARRSEYNEQFF
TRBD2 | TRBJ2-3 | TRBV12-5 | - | TGTGCTAGTGGTCCGGGAGCGGGGGGCACAGATACGCAGTATTTT | CASGPGAGGTDTQYF
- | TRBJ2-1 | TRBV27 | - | TGTGCCAGCATGGTCTACAATGAGCAGTTCTTC | CASMVYNEQFF
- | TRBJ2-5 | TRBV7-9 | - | TGTGCCAGCAGCTCCAGGACAGAATTCTACAATGAGCAGTACTTC | CASSSRTEFYNEQYF
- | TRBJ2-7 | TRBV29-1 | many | TGCAGCGTTGAACAGGGGCAGGGAAACGAGCAGTACTTC | CSVEQGQGNEQYF
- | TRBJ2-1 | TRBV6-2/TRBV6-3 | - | TGTGCCAGCAAGTTGCGGAACAATGAGCAGTTCTTC | CASKLRNNEQFF
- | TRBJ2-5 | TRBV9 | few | TGTGCCAGCAGCGTAGGTCTAGCGCGGGCAGAGACCCAGTACTTC | CASSVGLARAETQYF
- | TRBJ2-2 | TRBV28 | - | TGTGCCAGCAGTTCGGGGTTCGGGGAGCTGTTTTTT | CASSSGFGELFF
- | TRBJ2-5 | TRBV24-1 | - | TGTACCACCAGTGACGCGCAAGAGACCCAGTACTTC | CTTSDAQETQYF
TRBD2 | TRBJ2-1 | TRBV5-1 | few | TGCGCCAGCAGCTTGGTGGCGGGAGGGAATAACAATGAGCAGTTCTTC | CASSLVAGGNNNEQFF
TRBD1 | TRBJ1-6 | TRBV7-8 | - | TGTGCCACATCCCGGACAGGGGGTTCACCCCTCCACTTT | CATSRTGGSPLHF
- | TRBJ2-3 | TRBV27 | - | TGTGCCAGCCGGACGGGGGCCCATACGCAGTATTTT | CASRTGAHTQYF
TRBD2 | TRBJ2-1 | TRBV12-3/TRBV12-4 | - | TGTGCCAGCAGTCTAGGGATTAGCGGGAGTATATACAATGAGCAGTTCTTC | CASSLGISGSIYNEQFF
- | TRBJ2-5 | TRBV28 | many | TGTGCCAGCAGTTCCCCGGGGATTCAAGAGACCCAGTACTTC | CASSSPGIQETQYF
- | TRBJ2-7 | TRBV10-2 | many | TGCGCCAGCAGTGAGTCGGCCGGGATCTACGAGCAGTACTTC | CASSESAGIYEQYF
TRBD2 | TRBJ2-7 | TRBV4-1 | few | TGCGCCAGCAGCAAGGCAAGCGGGGGGCCCTACGAGCAGTACTTC | CASSKASGGPYEQYF
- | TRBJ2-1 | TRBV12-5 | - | TGTGCTAGTGGTTTGAAGACAGTGTACCAAGAGACCCAGTTCTTC | CASGLKTVYQETQFF
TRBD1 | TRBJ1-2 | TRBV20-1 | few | TGCAGTGCTAGAGACTCTACAGGGGTTGGTGGCTACACCTTC | CSARDSTGVGGYTF
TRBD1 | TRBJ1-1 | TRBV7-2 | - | TGTGCCAGCAGACAAGGGGGCCGGACTGAAGCTTTCTTT | CASRQGGRTEAFF
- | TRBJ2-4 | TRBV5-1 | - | TGCGCCAGCAGCTCGGCTGAGGGAACGGTGGGCATTCAGTACTTC | CASSSAEGTVGIQYF
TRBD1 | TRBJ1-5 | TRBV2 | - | TGTGCCAGCAGTGAGGGACAGGGATTTCAGCCCCAGCATTTT | CASSEGQGFQPQHF
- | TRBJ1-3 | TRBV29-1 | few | TGCAGCGTCCTGATCGGGTCTGGAAACACCATATATTTT | CSVLIGSGNTIYF
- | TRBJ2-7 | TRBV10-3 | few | TGTGCCATCAGTGACAGGGCGGGGACCTACGAGCAGTACTTC | CAISDRAGTYEQYF
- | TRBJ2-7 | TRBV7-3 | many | TGTGCCAGCAGCGCAACAGGGTCCGACGAGCAGTACTTC | CASSATGSDEQYF
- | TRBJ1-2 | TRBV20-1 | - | TGCAGTGCAAAAGCAGGGTTCGATGGCTACACCTTC | CSAKAGFDGYTF
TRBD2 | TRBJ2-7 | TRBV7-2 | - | TGTGCCAGCAGCCCCACGGGAGGGTACAGCGCCTACGAGCAGTACTTC | CASSPTGGYSAYEQYF
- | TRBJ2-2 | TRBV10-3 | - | TGTGCCATCACTGAAGGGACTCGCGGAGGCGAGCTGTTTTTT | CAITEGTRGGELFF
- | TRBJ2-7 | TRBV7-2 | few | TGTGCCAGCAGCTTAGTAGGGACCCAATTCAGGGAGCAGTACTTC | CASSLVGTQFREQYF
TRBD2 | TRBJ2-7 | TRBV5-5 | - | TGTGCCAGTGAAATATGGCCTAGCGGTTCCGAGCAGTACTTC | CASEIWPSGSEQYF
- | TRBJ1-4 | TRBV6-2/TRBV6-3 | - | TGTGCCAGCAGTTACCCGGGGAGAGAAAAACTGTTTTTT | CASSYPGREKLFF
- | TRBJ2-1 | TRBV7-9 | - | TGTGCCAGCAGCTTAGCGATGTATGAGCAGTTCTTC | CASSLAMYEQFF
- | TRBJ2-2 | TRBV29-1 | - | TGCAGCGTTCGCACCGGGGAGCTGTTTTTT | CSVRTGELFF
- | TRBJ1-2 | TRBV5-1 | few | TGCGCCAGCAGCTTGGATGCCAGGGCTAATGGCTACACCTTC | CASSLDARANGYTF
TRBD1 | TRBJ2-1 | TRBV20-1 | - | TGCAATGCTAGGGTGGGGACAGGCCCCGATGAGCAGTTCTTC | CNARVGTGPDEQFF
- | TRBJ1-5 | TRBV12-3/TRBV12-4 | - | TGTGCCAGCAGTTTCAGTGGGGAGTGTAGCAATCAGCCCCAGCATTTT | CASSFSGECSNQPQHF
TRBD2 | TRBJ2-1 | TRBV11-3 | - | TGTGCCAGCAGCTTAGACGGGGGAGGGAGGTCGGAGCAGTTCTTC | CASSLDGGGRSEQFF
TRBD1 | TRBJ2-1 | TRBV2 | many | TGTGCCAGCAGAGCCGGGACAGGGAGGTACAATGAGCAGTTCTTC | CASRAGTGRYNEQFF
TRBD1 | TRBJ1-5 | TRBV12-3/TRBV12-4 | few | TGTGCCAGCAGTTCTACAGGGGCTGATCAGCCCCAGCATTTT | CASSSTGADQPQHF
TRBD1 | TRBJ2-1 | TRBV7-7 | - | TGTGCCAGCAGCGAAAGGGACAGGGGCTACAATGAGCAGTTCTTC | CASSERDRGYNEQFF
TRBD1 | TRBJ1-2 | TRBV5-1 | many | TGCGCCAGCAGCCCAGTCCGACAGGGGAACGGGCGCTATGGCTACACCTTC | CASSPVRQGNGRYGYTF
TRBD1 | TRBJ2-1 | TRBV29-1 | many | TGCAGCGTTTGGGAGGAGACAGGGGAGTTCTTC | CSVWEETGEFF
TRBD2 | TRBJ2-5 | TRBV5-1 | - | TGCGCCAGCAGCTCCCTAGCGGGGGGGCCTCGGGAGACCCAGTACTTC | CASSSLAGGPRETQYF
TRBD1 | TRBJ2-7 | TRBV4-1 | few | TGCGCCAGCAGCCAAGAAGGACAGGGAAACTACGAGCAGTACTTC | CASSQEGQGNYEQYF
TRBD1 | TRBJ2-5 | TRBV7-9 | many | TGTGCCAGCAGTGGACAGGGGGATGTGACCCAGTACTTC | CASSGQGDVTQYF
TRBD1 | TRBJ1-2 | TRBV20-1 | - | TGCAGTGCTAGAACAGGGGCCTTGGGCTACACCTTC | CSARTGALGYTF
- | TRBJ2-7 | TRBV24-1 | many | TGTGCCACCAGTGACCCTGGACAAAACGAGCAGTACTTC | CATSDPGQNEQYF
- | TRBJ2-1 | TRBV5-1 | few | TGCGCCAGCAGAAGGACAATCAGCTCCTACAATGAGCAGTTCTTC | CASRRTISSYNEQFF
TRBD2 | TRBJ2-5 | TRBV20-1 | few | TGCAGTGCAGTTAAAGCGGGACTAGCGGGGGTGCACCAAGAGACCCAGTACTTC | CSAVKAGLAGVHQETQYF
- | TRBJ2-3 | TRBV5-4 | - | TGTGCCAGCAGCTTGGCTAGAGGGACTCACACTTCAGATACGCAGTATTTT | CASSLARGTHTSDTQYF
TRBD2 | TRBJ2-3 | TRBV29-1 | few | TGCAGCCTCAGAGGGCTAGCGGGAGGAACAGATACGCAGTATTTT | CSLRGLAGGTDTQYF
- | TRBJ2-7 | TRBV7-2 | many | TGTGCCAGCAGCTTAGTGCCCGTAACCTACGAGCAGTACTTC | CASSLVPVTYEQYF
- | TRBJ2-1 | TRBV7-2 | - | TGTGCCAGCAGCAGCCAGGGTTTGAGTGAGCAGTTCTTC | CASSSQGLSEQFF
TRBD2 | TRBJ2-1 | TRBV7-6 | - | TGTGCCAGCAGCTTAGTATGGTCTAGCGGGAGAGAGCAGTTCTTC | CASSLVWSSGREQFF
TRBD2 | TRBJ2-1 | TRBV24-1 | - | TGTGCCACCAGTGACTACCGACTAGCGGGGACCAATGAGCAGTTCTTC | CATSDYRLAGTNEQFF